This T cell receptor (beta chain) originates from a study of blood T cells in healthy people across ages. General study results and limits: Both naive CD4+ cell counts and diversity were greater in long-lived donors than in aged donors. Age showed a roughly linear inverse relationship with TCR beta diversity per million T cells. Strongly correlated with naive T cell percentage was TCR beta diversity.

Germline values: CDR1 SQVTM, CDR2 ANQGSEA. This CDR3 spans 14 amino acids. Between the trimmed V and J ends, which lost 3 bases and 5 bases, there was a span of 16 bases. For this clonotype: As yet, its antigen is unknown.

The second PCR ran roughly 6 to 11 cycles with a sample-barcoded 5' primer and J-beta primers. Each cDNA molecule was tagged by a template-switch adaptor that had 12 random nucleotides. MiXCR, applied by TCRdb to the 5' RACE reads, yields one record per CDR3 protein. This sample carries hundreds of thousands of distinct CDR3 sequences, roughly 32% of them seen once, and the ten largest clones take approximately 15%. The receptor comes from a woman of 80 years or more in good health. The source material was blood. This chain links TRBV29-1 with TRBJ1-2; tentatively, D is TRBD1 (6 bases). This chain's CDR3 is CSVEAPGEYYGYTF. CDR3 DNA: TGCAGCGTTGAGGCCCCAGGGGAGTATTATGGCTACACCTTC.